This T cell receptor beta chain was recorded in a study of blood T cell repertoires in COVID-19. Some clones are missing from TCRdb's copy, which holds only in-frame ones; the method was immunoSEQ multiplex PCR. The repertoire holds hundreds of thousands of clones, with about 83% as singletons. The CDR3 contains 14 residues. Germline V gene data show CDR1 as SGDLS and CDR2 as YYNGEE. V lost 3 bases to trimming and J lost 2 bases, with 12 bases between them. This clone has a single count. The chain is built from TRBV9 and TRBJ2-7; no firm D call. The sequence came from a woman in her thirties or forties with active or convalescent COVID-19. The sequencing input was peripheral blood. The DNA for the CDR3 is TGTGCCAGCAGCGGCGGTCGTAAGCCCTACGAGCAGTACTTC. It translates to CASSGGRKPYEQYF.